This T cell receptor beta chain originates from a study of PD-1 blockade in mismatch repair-deficient tumors. Overall study: Patients had over 10 mismatch repair-deficient cancer types, all previously treated and progressing. Notes on the study in general: After pembrolizumab, tumor-resident clones rose rapidly, then generally contracted before radiologic responses.

PCR or immunohistochemistry showed mismatch repair deficiency in every enrolled patient. Method: immunoSEQ multiplex PCR; TCRdb's copy keeps in-frame clones and lacks some. The table has some 97,000 clones, 65% to 85% seen once; the top ten hold around 6.5%. CDR3 length: 16 residues. The V segment lost 0 bases and the J segment 2 bases; nucleotides outside the gene matches: 3. The V gene's germline CDR1 is SGHAT and CDR2 FQNNGV. Turning to this clone: The antigen is undetermined.

The receptor's source is an adult with mismatch repair-deficient cancer. The sample here was peripheral blood, taken around 8 months after starting pembrolizumab. The chain couples TRBV11-2 to TRBJ2-2, with 7 bases matching TRBD2. The CDR3, as DNA: TGTGCCAGCAGCTTAGATCCTAGCGGCAACACCGGGGAGCTGTTTTTT. It codes for CASSLDPSGNTGELFF. Full variable domain (remainder filled in from reference TRBV11-2 and TRBJ2-2): EAGVAQSPRYKIIEKRQSVAFWCNPISGHATLYWYQQILGQGPKLLIQFQNNGVVDDSQLPKDRFSAERLKGVDSTLKIQPAKLEDSAVYLCASSLDPSGNTGELFFGEGSRLTVL.